A single sample is the source of the 26 T cell receptor beta chains below, sequenced in a study of T cell responses to AZD1222 COVID-19 vaccine. Method: immunoSEQ multiplex PCR; TCRdb's copy keeps in-frame clones and lacks some. The profile covers around 130,000 clones, with roughly 92% appearing a single time and roughly 5.9% taken by the ten largest. The specimen was peripheral blood, collected on day 0 of AZD1222 vaccination. The receptors here all came from an adult in good health.

The genes are TRBV10-1 and TRBJ1-4; no definite D call. From germline, CDR1 is WNHNN and CDR2 SYGVQD (reference sequence). Trimming shortened V by 2 bases and J by 12 bases, and 10 bases separated the two germline ends. The CDR3 is made up of 12 amino acids. CDR3 sequence: CASSEGSAELFF. The CDR3 nucleotides are TGCGCCAGCAGTGAGGGATCTGCTGAACTGTTTTTT.

The chain has TRBV10-3 and TRBJ2-7; TRBD2 is a possible D gene (6 bases). CDR3 length: 15 residues. Trimming took 2 bases from V and 2 from J, leaving 13 bases between them. The germline V gene has CDR1 ENHRY and CDR2 SYGVKD. For the CDR3, the DNA is TGTGCCATCAGTGAGACCGGGACTTCCACCTACGAGCAGTACTTC. Its translation is CAISETGTSTYEQYF.

The chain recombines TRBV5-6 with TRBJ2-3; 9 bases align to TRBD2. Losses at the gene ends were 0 bases for V and 4 bases for J; bases not matched to a gene: 12. The germline gives CDR1 SGHDT, CDR2 YYEEEE. This CDR3 is built from 18 residues. The CDR3 protein is CASSLEGPLAGVADTQYF. DNA of the CDR3: TGTGCCAGCAGCTTGGAAGGGCCCTTAGCGGGAGTAGCAGATACGCAGTATTTT.

The chain recombines TRBV18 with TRBJ2-1, with D unclear. The germline gives CDR1 KGHSH, CDR2 LQKENI. Trimming pared 0 bases from V and 4 bases from J, leaving 10 bases between. This CDR3 has 15 amino acids. CDR3 region: CASSPPVGLYNEQFF. As DNA, the CDR3 is TGTGCCAGCTCACCACCGGTAGGTCTATACAATGAGCAGTTCTTC.

There are a few counts of this clone. The chain combines TRBV9 with TRBJ2-7, with TRBD1 identical over 8 bases. The CDR3 runs 15 residues. V dropped 2 bases and J dropped 3; count of bases not matched to a gene: 7. Germline V gene lookup returns CDR1 SGDLS and CDR2 YYNGEE. CDR3 bases: TGTGCCAGCAGCGTTACAGGGGGAGAAGGCTACGAGCAGTACTTC. This encodes CASSVTGGEGYEQYF.

The genes are TRBV12-3 or TRBV12-4 and TRBJ2-1, with D perhaps TRBD2 (6 bases). The germline V and J ends were trimmed by 4 bases and 11 bases, with 9 bases remaining between them. The CDR3 contains 11 residues. CDR3 region: CASSSAGKQFF. The CDR3 DNA reads TGTGCCAGCAGTTCGGCGGGGAAGCAGTTCTTC.

The table lists this clone with a count of one. A junction end diverges from the germline sequence, so it may reflect a read error. This same CDR3 is encoded by further DNA sequences in the sample. This rearrangement joins TRBV27 to TRBJ2-7; D gene ambiguous. Germline loops: CDR1 MNHEY, CDR2 SMNVEV (reference sequence). This CDR3 contains 14 residues. This CDR3 is CASSLSGGHLEQYF. The CDR3 DNA reads TGTGCCAGCAGTCTATCCGGCGGCCACCTCGAGCAGTACTTC.

V usage is TRBV6-5 and J usage is TRBJ2-1; 7 bases agree with TRBD2. V lost 2 bases and J lost 5; bases outside the gene matches: 6. CDR1 is MNHEY, CDR2 SVGAGI, per germline. This CDR3 comprises 15 residues. The CDR3 DNA sequence: TGTGCCAGCAGTTACGTCGGACTAGGGGACAATGAGCAGTTCTTC. Translated: CASSYVGLGDNEQFF.

The genes are TRBV10-2 and TRBJ1-1, with D unresolved. Germline V gene data show CDR1 as WSHSY and CDR2 as SAAADI. This CDR3 has 15 residues. V was shortened by 2 bases and J by 1 base, with 11 bases between the two germline ends. The CDR3: CASSEVGLENTEAFF. The CDR3 nucleotides read TGCGCCAGCAGTGAGGTTGGGCTGGAGAACACTGAAGCTTTCTTT.

The V gene is TRBV5-6, the J gene TRBJ2-7; no clear D. There are 14 residues in the CDR3. Germline-derived CDR1 and CDR2 are SGHDT and YYEEEE. V lost 3 bases to trimming and J lost 2 bases, with 12 bases between them. This chain's CDR3 is CASSWVEVTYEQYF. Here the CDR3 DNA reads TGTGCCAGCAGCTGGGTTGAGGTTACCTACGAGCAGTACTTC.

This clone was detected once. V gene TRBV27 combines with J gene TRBJ1-2, with D possibly matching TRBD1 (5 bases). With 9 bases removed from V and 4 bases from J, the gap between germline ends came to 24 bases. Looked up from germline, CDR1 is MNHEY and CDR2 is SMNVEV (reference sequence). The CDR3 spans 16 residues. The CDR3 region is CASRRSGAERIYGYTF. The CDR3 region has the DNA TGTGCCAGTCGACGATCCGGGGCAGAAAGGATCTATGGCTACACCTTC.

The CDR3 sequence is CASSVTGGTDEQFF. The CDR3 nucleotides read TGTGCCAGTAGTGTCACGGGGGGAACAGATGAGCAGTTCTTC. The chain carries TRBV19 and TRBJ2-1; 7 bases align to TRBD2. The J segment lost 8 bases and the V segment lost 5 bases, leaving 9 bases of the junction unmatched. The CDR3 consists of 14 residues. CDR1 LNHDA and CDR2 SQIVND come from the germline V gene (reference sequence).

The genes are TRBV7-8 and TRBJ1-2, with D hard to call. The CDR3 loop spans 14 amino acids. With 1 base removed from V and 8 bases from J, the gap between germline ends came to 14 bases. Germline CDR1 SGHVS, CDR2 FQNEAQ. CDR3 sequence (DNA): TGTGCCAGCAGCTTAGGCTTTGGGGTTTCCGGCTACACCTTC. Its translation: CASSLGFGVSGYTF.

This chain uses TRBV4-1 with TRBJ2-3; no clear D. Trimming cost V 0 bases and J 1 base, with 5 bases left between them. CDR1 is MGHRA and CDR2 is YSYEKL in the germline V gene. The CDR3 covers 14 residues. CDR3 in amino acids: CASSQDQGTDTQYF. The CDR3, as DNA: TGCGCCAGCAGCCAAGATCAGGGCACAGATACGCAGTATTTT.

This rearrangement joins TRBV6-6 to TRBJ1-1, with D tentatively TRBD1 (6 bases). CDR1 is MNHNY, CDR2 SVGAGI, per germline (reference sequence). Between the trimmed V and J ends, which lost 0 bases and 0 bases, there was a span of 8 bases. This CDR3 region has 15 residues. CDR3 sequence: CASSYSRGMNTEAFF. In nucleotides, the CDR3 is TGTGCCAGCAGTTACTCTAGGGGGATGAACACTGAAGCTTTCTTT.

The chain employs TRBV9 and TRBJ2-3; D might be TRBD2 (6 bases). V lost 3 bases to trimming and J lost 3 bases, with 14 bases between them. This CDR3 spans 15 amino acids. Germline values: CDR1 SGDLS, CDR2 YYNGEE. Here the CDR3 reads CASSETSFSTDTQYF. The CDR3 coding sequence is TGTGCCAGCAGCGAGACTAGTTTTAGTACAGATACGCAGTATTTT.

This chain links TRBV6-5 with TRBJ2-1; D ambiguous. CDR3 size: 10 residues. V was clipped by 8 bases and J by 13 bases, with 12 bases between them. Germline V CDR1 and CDR2: MNHEY, SVGAGI. The DNA for the CDR3 is TGTGCCAGCGGTCCAGGAGATCAGTTCTTC. It encodes CASGPGDQFF.

The J gene is TRBJ2-1, the V gene TRBV5-4; 15 bases match TRBD2. The CDR3 is 18 amino acids. Germline trimming cut 3 bases from V and 8 bases from J; bases unmatched to any gene: 12. The germline gives CDR1 SGHNT, CDR2 YYREEE (reference sequence). In DNA form, the CDR3 reads TGTGCCAGCAGCTGGCCGGGACTAGCGGGAGGCCTCGGGGATGAGCAGTTCTTC. It codes for CASSWPGLAGGLGDEQFF.

This clone was seen more than once but under ten times. The rearrangement links TRBV5-1 to TRBJ2-2; D ambiguous. The length of the CDR3 is 15 residues. V was pared by 4 bases and J by 0 bases, with 10 bases between. CDR1 is SGHRS, CDR2 YFSETQ, per germline. CDR3 residues: CASSPQNANTGELFF. CDR3 sequence (DNA): TGCGCCAGCAGCCCACAAAATGCGAACACCGGGGAGCTGTTTTTT.

This chain links TRBV5-1 with TRBJ1-1, with unresolved D. The germline V and J ends were trimmed by 1 base and 2 bases, with 6 bases remaining between them. This CDR3 is 13 amino acids long. Germline V gives CDR1 SGHRS, CDR2 YFSETQ. The CDR3 is CASSLWGNTEAFF. CDR3 in DNA: TGCGCCAGCAGCTTGTGGGGTAACACTGAAGCTTTCTTT.

The chain carries TRBV19 and TRBJ2-2; 9 nucleotides align to TRBD2. Germline loops: CDR1 LNHDA, CDR2 SQIVND (reference sequence). CDR3 length: 16 amino acids. The J segment lost 7 bases and the V segment lost 3 bases, leaving 9 bases of the junction unmatched. CDR3 in DNA: TGTGCCAGTAGTATGAGGCGGGAGGGCCCTCGCGGGGAGCTGTTTTTT. This encodes CASSMRREGPRGELFF. The full variable domain, with the rest looked up from reference TRBV19 and TRBJ2-2, is DGGITQSPKYLFRKEGQNVTLSCEQNLNHDAMYWYRQDPGQGLRLIYYSQIVNDFQKGDIAEGYSVSREKKESFPLTVTSAQKNPTAFYLCASSMRREGPRGELFFGEGSRLTVL.

The chain links TRBV15 to TRBJ2-1; 14 bases are shared with TRBD2. Germline V CDR1 and CDR2: LNHNV, YYDKDF (reference sequence). The CDR3 extends over 15 amino acids. The ends lost 3 bases at V and 9 bases at J; junction bases unmatched: 4. CDR3 region: CATSRTSGGAVEQFF. DNA for the CDR3: TGTGCCACCAGCAGGACTAGCGGGGGGGCGGTTGAGCAGTTCTTC.

The chain uses TRBV3-1 (or the pseudogene TRBV3-2) and TRBJ1-1; D is unresolved. V was cut by 5 bases and J by 0 bases, with 10 bases left in between. The V gene's germline CDR1 is LGHDT and CDR2 YNNKEL (reference sequence). The CDR3 length is 14 residues. DNA of the CDR3: TGTGCCAGCAGCTCCGGGATATTGAACACTGAAGCTTTCTTT. As protein: CASSSGILNTEAFF.

This clone was counted a single time. J is TRBJ1-6 and V is TRBV10-3, with TRBD1 matching over 9 bases. CDR1 ENHRY and CDR2 SYGVKD come from the germline V gene. J lost 8 bases, V lost 4 bases, and 6 bases had no gene match. CDR3 length: 15 residues. Here the CDR3 reads CAISGSGQGDSPLHF. The CDR3, as DNA: TGTGCCATCAGTGGGTCGGGACAGGGTGATTCACCCCTCCACTTT.

This chain joins TRBV4-1 and TRBJ2-7, with no clear D. The CDR3 consists of 11 residues. Germline values: CDR1 MGHRA, CDR2 YSYEKL. Trimming took 2 bases from V and 12 from J, leaving 11 bases between them. The CDR3 bases are TGCGCCAGCAGCCAATCGAACTATTGGTACTTC. Protein: CASSQSNYWYF.

V and J are TRBV30 and TRBJ2-2; D is uncertain. Germline CDR1 reads GTSNPN; CDR2 reads SVGIG (reference sequence). There are 13 residues in the CDR3. V dropped 0 bases and J dropped 8 bases, with 10 bases sitting between them. CDR3 sequence: CAWSVVSWGELFF. The CDR3, as DNA: TGTGCCTGGAGTGTTGTTAGTTGGGGGGAGCTGTTTTTT.